Each of the 15 T cell receptor beta chains below was sequenced from the same sample in a study of follicular helper T cells after annual influenza vaccination. The time point: 2014-2015 season, 7 days after vaccination. Clones were sequenced by immunoSEQ multiplex PCR, and TCRdb holds only the in-frame ones, with some missing. This sample carries around 15,000 clones, roughly 83% of them seen once, and the ten largest clones take about 1.3%. Specimen: CXCR5+ CD38- circulating T follicular helper cells from blood, collected 7 days after influenza vaccination. As to subset: circulating Tfh, non-naive CD4+CXCR5+PD-1+ (ICOS+CD38+ or ICOS-CD38-). The source of these receptors is an adult who received the influenza vaccine.

This chain uses TRBV29-1 with TRBJ2-1, with 8 bases fitting TRBD2. The CDR3 extends over 13 amino acids. Losses at the gene ends were 5 bases for V and 6 bases for J; bases not matched to a gene: 6. Germline V gene lookup returns CDR1 SQVTM and CDR2 ANQGSEA. The CDR3: CSVWIGGGNEQFF. Here the CDR3 DNA reads TGCAGCGTTTGGATCGGGGGGGGCAATGAGCAGTTCTTC.

V usage is TRBV6-1 and J usage is TRBJ2-5, with a possible D match to TRBD1 (6 bases). The J call may be faulty, since TRBJ2-7 better matches the DNA end. The V gene's germline CDR1 is MNHNS and CDR2 SASEGT. The CDR3 totals 14 residues. The CDR3 is CASSEVQGRYEQYF. DNA of the CDR3: TGTGCCAGCAGTGAAGTACAGGGTAGGTACGAGCAGTACTTC.

The chain couples TRBV2 to TRBJ2-1; 9 bases fit TRBD2. There are 13 residues in the CDR3. Germline V CDR1 and CDR2: SNHLY, FYNNEI. V gave up 10 bases and J gave up 9 bases; unmatched junction bases: 10. In nucleotides, the CDR3 is TGTGCCACCCTAGCGGGAAGGGGCATTGAGCAGTTCTTC. As protein: CATLAGRGIEQFF.

The rearrangement uses TRBV6-6 and TRBJ2-7; D is possibly TRBD1 (5 bases). V lost 6 bases and J lost 6, with 12 bases in between. Germline loops: CDR1 MNHNY, CDR2 SVGAGI (reference sequence). The CDR3 consists of 12 residues. The CDR3 is CASRQDIPEQYF. The CDR3 DNA reads as TGTGCCAGCAGACAGGACATCCCCGAGCAGTACTTC.

The chain recombines TRBV15 with TRBJ2-1, with a tentative D call TRBD1 (5 bases). The germline V gene encodes CDR1 LNHNV and CDR2 YYDKDF (reference sequence). V gave up 4 bases and J gave up 2 bases, with 15 bases separating them. The CDR3 is 16 residues long. The CDR3 nucleotides read TGTGCCACCAGCAAGAGGAGAGACAGAGCCTACAATGAGCAGTTCTTC. It translates to CATSKRRDRAYNEQFF. Drawing the rest from reference TRBV15 and TRBJ2-1, the complete variable domain is DAMVIQNPRYQVTQFGKPVTLSCSQTLNHNVMYWYQQKSSQAPKLLFHYYDKDFNNEADTPDNFQSRRPNTSFCFLDIRSPGLGDTAMYLCATSKRRDRAYNEQFFGPGTRLTVL.

The V and J genes are TRBV5-1 and TRBJ1-1; 8 positions match TRBD1. V lost 5 bases and J lost 0; bases outside the gene matches: 0. CDR3 length: 13 amino acids. Germline V gene lookup returns CDR1 SGHRS and CDR2 YFSETQ. The CDR3 sequence: CASRQGVNTEAFF. The DNA of the CDR3 is TGCGCCAGCAGACAGGGGGTGAACACTGAAGCTTTCTTT.

V usage is TRBV5-1 and J usage is TRBJ2-6; the D is unclear. Germline CDR1 is SGHRS and CDR2 is YFSETQ. V shed 6 bases and J shed 0 bases, with 7 bases lying between them. The CDR3 covers 14 residues. The CDR3: CASTEYSGANVLTF. In DNA form, the CDR3 reads TGCGCCAGCACCGAGTACTCTGGGGCCAACGTCCTGACTTTC.

Note on this clone: The sample holds other DNA sequences that translate to the same CDR3. The gene calls are TRBV11-2 and TRBJ1-4; 9 bases agree with TRBD1. Germline lookup yields CDR1 SGHAT and CDR2 FQNNGV. The CDR3 covers 15 residues. Trimming took 2 bases from V and 5 from J; bases not matched to a gene: 3. This CDR3 is CASSLQGQGNEKLFF. Written as DNA, the CDR3 is TGTGCCAGCAGCTTACAAGGACAGGGGAATGAAAAACTGTTTTTT.

J is TRBJ2-3 and V is TRBV7-9; TRBD2 matches 10 bases. CDR1 SEHNR and CDR2 FQNEAQ come from the germline V gene (reference sequence). There are 14 residues in the CDR3. J was trimmed by 8 bases and V by 6 bases; bases with no gene match: 8. CDR3 DNA: TGTGCCAGCAGTCCCCTAGCGGGAGCCGGTACGCAGTATTTT. Translation gives CASSPLAGAGTQYF.

The chain links TRBV27 to TRBJ2-5; TRBD2 agrees at 14 bases. The J segment lost 4 bases and the V segment lost 6 bases, leaving 4 bases of the junction unmatched. This CDR3 contains 15 residues. The germline CDR1 and CDR2 sequences are MNHEY and SMNVEV (reference sequence). The CDR3 sequence is CASRPGLAGVETQYF. CDR3 DNA sequence: TGTGCCAGCAGACCGGGACTAGCGGGGGTAGAGACCCAGTACTTC.

V gene TRBV7-2 combines with J gene TRBJ2-7; the D gene is possibly TRBD2 (5 bases). The CDR3 covers 12 residues. V was trimmed by 5 bases and J by 9 bases, leaving 14 bases between them. Germline CDR1 reads SGHTA; CDR2 reads FQGNSA. CDR3 region: CASSPTGIGQYF. In nucleotides, the CDR3 is TGTGCCAGCAGCCCGACCGGGATCGGGCAGTACTTC.

The chain is built from TRBV9 and TRBJ2-1; possibly TRBD1 for D (7 bases). The germline V and J ends were trimmed by 4 bases and 8 bases, with 13 bases remaining between them. The CDR3 length is 13 residues. Per germline, CDR1 SGDLS and CDR2 YYNGEE. CDR3: CASSQGGIDEQFF. The CDR3 DNA reads as TGTGCCAGCAGCCAGGGGGGAATCGATGAGCAGTTCTTC.

The rearrangement uses TRBV11-2 and TRBJ2-2, with 9 bases lining up with TRBD1. Germline CDR1 SGHAT, CDR2 FQNNGV. There are 16 residues in the CDR3. The V gene end was trimmed by 5 bases and the J gene end by 1 base; junction bases not matched to a gene: 5. The CDR3 here is CASSGNRGRNTGELFF. The CDR3 DNA is TGTGCCAGCAGCGGTAACAGGGGGCGGAACACCGGGGAGCTGTTTTTT.

Here the CDR3 reads CSAAQGDEQYF. CDR3 nucleotides: TGCAGTGCCGCGCAGGGTGACGAGCAGTACTTC. This chain uses TRBV20-1 with TRBJ2-5; D possibly corresponds to TRBD1 (5 bases). The DNA end is more similar to TRBJ2-7, so the J call may be wrong. Per the germline V gene, CDR1 is DFQATT and CDR2 is SNEGSKA (reference sequence). This CDR3 region has 11 residues.

The V and J genes are TRBV2 and TRBJ1-2; no clear D gene. V dropped 5 bases and J dropped 1 base, with 8 bases sitting between them. Germline values: CDR1 SNHLY, CDR2 FYNNEI. This CDR3 spans 13 amino acids. CDR3 sequence: CASSRLNNYGYTF. CDR3 DNA: TGTGCCAGCAGTCGACTGAATAACTATGGCTACACCTTC.